Reported below is one T cell receptor (beta chain). This specimen comes from a study of sequential checkpoint blockade in melanoma. For the study at large: Arm A got nivolumab then ipilimumab; arm B the reverse, 1:1.

Treatment: randomized to nivolumab then ipilimumab (arm A) or the reverse (arm B). No patient had prior DNA-damaging chemotherapy. The V end lost 3 bases, the J end lost 8 bases, and 10 bases lay between the germline ends. This CDR3 is built from 13 residues. Germline CDR1 and CDR2: SEHNR and FQNEAQ (reference sequence). Repertoires were generated with immunoSEQ multiplex PCR, while TCRdb's copy carries only in-frame clones and drops some. The repertoire has several thousand clones, about three quarters of them found once; the top ten carry roughly 20%. This TCR was sampled from a human donor with melanoma. The source was CD8+ T cells sorted from blood (inferred from file names), collected from a patient given nivolumab and ipilimumab in sequence. The J gene is TRBJ1-4, the V gene TRBV7-9; D not resolved. The DNA for the CDR3 is TGTGCCAGCAGCTTGGGGAGTATGGAAAAACTGTTTTTT. It codes for CASSLGSMEKLFF.